The TCR beta chain described here comes from a study of T cell clusters in autoimmune cytopenias. Concerning this clonotype: Its matching antigen is unknown.

Points from the study as a whole: Comparing secondary cytopenia with chronic lymphocytic leukemia showed no cluster-lack signature, apparently masked by lymphoma repertoire.

Germline V gene sequence: CDR1 SGHTA, CDR2 FQGNSA. There are 16 residues in the CDR3. TRB was amplified by touch-down multiplex PCR, primer pools A and B combined. TCRdb reprocessed the multiplex PCR reads and keeps a single row for each CDR3 protein, giving no DNA. In all, the sample yields about 9,500 distinct CDR3 sequences. TRB amplification used approximately 0.25 ug of peripheral blood genomic DNA. The J gene is TRBJ2-1, the V gene TRBV7-2; TCRdb lists TRBD1, though no DNA is available to test this call. This TCR came from a human donor with an autoimmune cytopenia or autoimmune hepatitis (not recorded which). The sequenced material came from peripheral blood. The CDR3: CASSLPSDRWGDEQFF.